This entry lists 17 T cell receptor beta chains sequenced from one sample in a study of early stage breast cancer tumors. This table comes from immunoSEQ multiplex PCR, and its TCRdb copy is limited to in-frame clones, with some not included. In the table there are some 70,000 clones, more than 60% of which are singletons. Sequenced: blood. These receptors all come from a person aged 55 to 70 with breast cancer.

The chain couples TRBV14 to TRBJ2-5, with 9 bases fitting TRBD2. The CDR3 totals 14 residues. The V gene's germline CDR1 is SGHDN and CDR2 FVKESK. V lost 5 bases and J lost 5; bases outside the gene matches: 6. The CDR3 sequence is CASSGGGAGETQYF. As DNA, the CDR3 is TGTGCCAGCAGCGGCGGGGGGGCTGGTGAGACCCAGTACTTC.

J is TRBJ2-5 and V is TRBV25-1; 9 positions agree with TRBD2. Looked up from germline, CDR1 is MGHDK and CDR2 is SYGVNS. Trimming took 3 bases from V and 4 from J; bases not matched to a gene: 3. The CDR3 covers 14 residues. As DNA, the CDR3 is TGTGCCAGCAGTGATCTAGCGGGGATAGAGACCCAGTACTTC. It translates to CASSDLAGIETQYF.

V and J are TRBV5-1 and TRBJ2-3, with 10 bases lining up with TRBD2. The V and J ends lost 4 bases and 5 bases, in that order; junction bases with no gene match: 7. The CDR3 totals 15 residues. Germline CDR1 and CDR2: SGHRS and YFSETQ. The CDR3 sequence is CASSIAGGSIDTQYF. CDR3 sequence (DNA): TGCGCCAGCAGCATAGCGGGGGGCTCGATAGATACGCAGTATTTT.

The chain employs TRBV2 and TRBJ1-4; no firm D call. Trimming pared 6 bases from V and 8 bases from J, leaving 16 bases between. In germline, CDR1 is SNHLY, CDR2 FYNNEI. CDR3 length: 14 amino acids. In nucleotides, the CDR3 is TGTGCCAGCAGGGACCAGACCTCGAAAGAAAAACTGTTTTTT. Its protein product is CASRDQTSKEKLFF.

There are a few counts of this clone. The CDR3 loop is CASSFFPNQPQHF. DNA of the CDR3: TGCGCCAGCAGCTTCTTCCCTAATCAGCCCCAGCATTTT. This chain uses TRBV5-1 with TRBJ1-5; D remains unclear. This CDR3 contains 13 residues. Germline V gives CDR1 SGHRS, CDR2 YFSETQ. The V end lost 2 bases, the J end lost 4 bases, and 7 bases lay between the germline ends.

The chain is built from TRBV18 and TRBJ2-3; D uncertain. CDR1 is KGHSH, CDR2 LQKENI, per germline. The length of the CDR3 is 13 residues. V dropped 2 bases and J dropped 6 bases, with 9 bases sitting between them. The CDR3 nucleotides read TGTGCCAGCTCACCAGGTATGCGGGATACGCAGTATTTT. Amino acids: CASSPGMRDTQYF.

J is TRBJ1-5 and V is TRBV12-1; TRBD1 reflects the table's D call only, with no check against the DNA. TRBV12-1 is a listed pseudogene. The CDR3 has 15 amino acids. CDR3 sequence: CASSCNKGQGQPQHF. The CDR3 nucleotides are TGTGCCAGCAGCTGTAACAAGGGACAAGGTCAGCCCCAGCATTTT.

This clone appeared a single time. The CDR3 region has the DNA TGTGCCAGCAGCTTAGGACAGGGAGACCCAGCTTTCTTT. Translation: CASSLGQGDPAFF. The rearrangement uses TRBV11-2 and TRBJ1-1; 7 positions agree with TRBD1. J lost 10 bases, V lost 1 base, and 6 bases had no gene match. This CDR3 is built from 13 residues. The germline CDR1 and CDR2 sequences are SGHAT and FQNNGV.

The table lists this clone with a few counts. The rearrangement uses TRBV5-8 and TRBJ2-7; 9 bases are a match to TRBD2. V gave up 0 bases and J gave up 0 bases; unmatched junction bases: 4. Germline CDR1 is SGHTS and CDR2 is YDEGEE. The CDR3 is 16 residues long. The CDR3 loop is CASSLELAGLSYEQYF. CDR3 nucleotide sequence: TGTGCCAGCAGCTTGGAGCTAGCGGGACTCTCCTACGAGCAGTACTTC.

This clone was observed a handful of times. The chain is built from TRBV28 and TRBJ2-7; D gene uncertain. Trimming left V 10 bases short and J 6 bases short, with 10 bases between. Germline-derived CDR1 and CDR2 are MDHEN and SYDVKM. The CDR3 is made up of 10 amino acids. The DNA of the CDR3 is TGTGCCACTGCTACGATCGAGCAGTACTTC. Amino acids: CATATIEQYF. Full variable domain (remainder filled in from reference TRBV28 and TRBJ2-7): DVKVTQSSRYLVKRTGEKVFLECVQDMDHENMFWYRQDPGLGLRLIYFSYDVKMKEKGDIPEGYSVSREKKERFSLILESASTNQTSMYLCATATIEQYFGPGTRLTVT.

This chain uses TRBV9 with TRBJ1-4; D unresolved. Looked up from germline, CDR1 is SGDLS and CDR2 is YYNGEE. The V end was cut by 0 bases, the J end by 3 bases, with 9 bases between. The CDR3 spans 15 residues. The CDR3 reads CASSVEGRPNEKLFF. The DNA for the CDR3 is TGTGCCAGCAGCGTAGAAGGCAGGCCTAATGAAAAACTGTTTTTT. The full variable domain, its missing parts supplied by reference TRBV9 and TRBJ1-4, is DSGVTQTPKHLITATGQRVTLRCSPRSGDLSVYWYQQSLDQGLQFLIQYYNGEERAKGNILERFSAQQFPDLHSELNLSSLELGDSALYFCASSVEGRPNEKLFFGSGTQLSVL.

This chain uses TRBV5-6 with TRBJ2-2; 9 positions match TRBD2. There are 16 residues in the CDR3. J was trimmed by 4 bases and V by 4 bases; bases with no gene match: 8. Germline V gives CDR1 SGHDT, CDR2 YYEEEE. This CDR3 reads CASSPGPSGVTGELFF. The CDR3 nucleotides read TGTGCCAGCAGCCCGGGGCCTAGCGGGGTCACCGGGGAGCTGTTTTTT.

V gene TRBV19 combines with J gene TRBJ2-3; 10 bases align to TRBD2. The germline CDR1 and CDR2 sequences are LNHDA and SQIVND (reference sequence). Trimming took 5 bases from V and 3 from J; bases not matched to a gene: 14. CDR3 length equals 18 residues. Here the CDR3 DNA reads TGTGCCAGTAGTTGGGATAGCGGGGGGATCGGGGGTACAGATACGCAGTATTTT. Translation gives CASSWDSGGIGGTDTQYF.

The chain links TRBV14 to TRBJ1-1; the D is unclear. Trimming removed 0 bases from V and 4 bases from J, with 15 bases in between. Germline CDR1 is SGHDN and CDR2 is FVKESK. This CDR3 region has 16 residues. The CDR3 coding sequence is TGTGCCAGCAGCCAAGATTTGGTGGCGGCTGGCACTGAAGCTTTCTTT. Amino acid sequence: CASSQDLVAAGTEAFF.

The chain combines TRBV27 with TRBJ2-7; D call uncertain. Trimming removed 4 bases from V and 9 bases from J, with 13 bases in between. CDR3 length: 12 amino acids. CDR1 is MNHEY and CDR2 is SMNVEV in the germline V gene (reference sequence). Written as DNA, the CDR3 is TGTGCCAGCAGTTCATTACTACGAGTGCAGTACTTC. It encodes CASSSLLRVQYF.

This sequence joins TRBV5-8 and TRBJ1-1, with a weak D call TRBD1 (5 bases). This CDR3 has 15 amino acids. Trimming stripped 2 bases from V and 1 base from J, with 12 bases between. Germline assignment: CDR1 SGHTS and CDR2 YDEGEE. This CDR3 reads CASSFTAGRNTEAFF. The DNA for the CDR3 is TGTGCCAGCAGCTTTACCGCAGGGAGGAACACTGAAGCTTTCTTT.

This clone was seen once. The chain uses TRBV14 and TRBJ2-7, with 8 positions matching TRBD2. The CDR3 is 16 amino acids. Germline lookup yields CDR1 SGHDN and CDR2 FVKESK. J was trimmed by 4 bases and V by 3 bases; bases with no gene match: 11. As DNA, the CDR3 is TGTGCCAGCAGCCACCCCCCCAGCGGGGGTGGTTACGAGCAGTACTTC. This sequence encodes CASSHPPSGGGYEQYF.